The source of this TCR beta chain is a study of identical twins. This clonotype was picked up a small number of times. TCRdb reprocessed the 5' RACE reads with MiXCR, giving one entry per CDR3 protein. The data hold about 390,000 distinct CDR3 sequences, with roughly 9% observed a single time. The trim removed 4 bases at V and 6 bases at J, leaving 14 bases unmatched. Per germline, CDR1 SGHRS and CDR2 YFSETQ. This CDR3 contains 17 residues. The sequence was collected from a woman between 50 and 59 years old in good health. Sequencing was performed on naive T cells sorted from blood. J is TRBJ2-1 and V is TRBV5-1; TRBD2 matches at 9 bases. The CDR3 loop is CASSARWREGLINEQFF. The CDR3 region has the DNA TGCGCCAGCAGCGCAAGATGGCGGGAGGGCCTAATCAATGAGCAGTTCTTC.